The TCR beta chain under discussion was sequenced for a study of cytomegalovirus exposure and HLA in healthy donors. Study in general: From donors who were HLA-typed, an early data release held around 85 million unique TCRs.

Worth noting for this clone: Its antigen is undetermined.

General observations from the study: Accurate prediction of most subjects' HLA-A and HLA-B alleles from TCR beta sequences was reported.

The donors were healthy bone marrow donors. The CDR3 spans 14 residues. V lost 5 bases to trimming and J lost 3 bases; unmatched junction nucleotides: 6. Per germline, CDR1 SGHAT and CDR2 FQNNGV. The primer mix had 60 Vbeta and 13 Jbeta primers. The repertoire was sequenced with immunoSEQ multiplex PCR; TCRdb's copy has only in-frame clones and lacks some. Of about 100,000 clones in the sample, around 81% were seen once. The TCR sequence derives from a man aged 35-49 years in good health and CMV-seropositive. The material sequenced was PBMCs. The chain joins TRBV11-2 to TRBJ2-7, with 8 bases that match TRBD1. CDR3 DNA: TGTGCCAGCAGCCCTGGGACAGGAAACTACGAGCAGTACTTC. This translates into CASSPGTGNYEQYF.